This is a list of T cell receptor beta chains from one sample in a study of cytomegalovirus exposure and HLA in healthy donors. Libraries were prepared by immunoSEQ multiplex PCR; TCRdb keeps only in-frame clonotypes and omits some of them. The sample has approximately 89,000 clones, about 85% seen once; the top ten hold 7.4%. The material sequenced was PBMCs. The receptors come from a man aged 35 to 55 in good health and CMV-seropositive. The CDR3 runs from the conserved cysteine through the conserved F or W. The order of the fields is J gene, D gene, V gene, clone size, CDR3 DNA, CDR3 protein. A D gene is named only where the DNA matches it firmly. The size field is filled for only some rows; it gives once, few, many or a size class.

TRBJ2-4	TRBD2	TRBV15	.	TGTGCCACCAGCAGAGGGGGGACTAGCGGCAAAAACATTCAGTACTTC	CATSRGGTSGKNIQYF
TRBJ1-5	TRBD1	TRBV28	once	TGTGCCAGCAGACACATTCCGTGGGCAGGGGGCATCGAAAATCAGCCCCAGCATTTT	CASRHIPWAGGIENQPQHF
TRBJ2-2	TRBD1	TRBV30	.	TGTGCCTCAGGGACAGGGGGACACCCTGCGAACACCGGGGAGCTGTTTTTT	CASGTGGHPANTGELFF
TRBJ2-5	TRBD2	TRBV7-3	.	TGTGCCAGCAGCCCGGGACTAGCGGGGCAAGAGACCCAGTACTTC	CASSPGLAGQETQYF
TRBJ2-7	.	TRBV11-2	.	TGTGCCAGCAGAAGGGACTCCAAGAGCTACGAGCAGTACTTC	CASRRDSKSYEQYF
TRBJ1-2	TRBD1	TRBV6-1	.	TGTGCCAGCAGTGAACGTCGGAGGGGGCCTAACTATGGCTACACCTTC	CASSERRRGPNYGYTF
TRBJ1-4	TRBD1	TRBV6-5	.	TGTGCCAGCAGTCCAGGGACAGTATTAGGGGAAAAACTGTTTTTT	CASSPGTVLGEKLFF
TRBJ2-7	TRBD2	TRBV27	.	TGTGCCAGCAGCGCCTCGGGGGGGTTTGAGCAGTACTTC	CASSASGGFEQYF
TRBJ2-7	.	TRBV5-1	once	TGCGCCAGCAGGGAGGACGCCACTAGCTCCTACGAGCAGTACTTC	CASREDATSSYEQYF
TRBJ1-1	.	TRBV11-1	.	TGTGCCAGCAGCCCTGTGGCCACTGAAGCTTTCTTT	CASSPVATEAFF
TRBJ2-1	.	TRBV7-3	.	TGTGCCAGCAGCTTATTGGGGCAGGGGGGCCCCAATGAGCAGTTCTTC	CASSLLGQGGPNEQFF
TRBJ1-3	TRBD1	TRBV6-5	.	TGTGCCAGCAGTTATAACAGGGGGGGAAACACCATATATTTT	CASSYNRGGNTIYF
TRBJ2-7	TRBD2	TRBV19	.	TGTGCCAGTAGAGCCTCGGGGGGCTCCTACGAGCAGTACTTC	CASRASGGSYEQYF
TRBJ2-5	.	TRBV10-2	once	TGCGCCAGCTCTGGCGGGGACCCTCAAGAGACCCAGTACTTC	CASSGGDPQETQYF
TRBJ2-6	.	TRBV5-1	.	TGCGCCAGCAGCGGGGGCTCGCATTCTGGGGCCAACGTCCTGACTTTC	CASSGGSHSGANVLTF
TRBJ2-7	.	TRBV11-3	.	TGTGCCAGCAGCTCCGGGTCTCTCACCTACGAGCAGTACTTC	CASSSGSLTYEQYF
TRBJ2-7	.	TRBV28	.	TGTGCCAGCAGTTCCCAGACAGACTTCCTATACGAGCAGTACTTC	CASSSQTDFLYEQYF
TRBJ2-1	.	TRBV28	.	TGTGCCAGCAGTTTCTTGGGAGGTCGTTACAATGAGCAGTTCTTC	CASSFLGGRYNEQFF
TRBJ1-5	.	TRBV6-5	few	TGTGCCAGCAGTTACGGGGGGGGGCCGAATCAGCCCCAGCATTTT	CASSYGGGPNQPQHF
TRBJ2-1	.	TRBV7-8	.	TGTGCCAGCAGCTTAGCACAGAGCTCCTACAATGAGCAGTTCTTC	CASSLAQSSYNEQFF
TRBJ1-5	TRBD1	TRBV19	.	TGTGCCAGTAGTATCTCCTCCGACAGGGTGGGGCAGCCCCAGCATTTT	CASSISSDRVGQPQHF
TRBJ1-2	.	TRBV19	.	TGTGCCAGTAGTATTGGTTTTGGGGCTGGGAACTATGGCTACACCTTC	CASSIGFGAGNYGYTF
TRBJ2-1	.	TRBV7-9	.	TGTGCCAGCACCAAAGAAACTAGTCTTCAAGGGAATGAGCAGTTCTTC	CASTKETSLQGNEQFF
TRBJ1-1	.	TRBV11-3	.	TGTGCCAGCAGCCCCCGGGGTGAGAACACTGAAGCTTTCTTT	CASSPRGENTEAFF
TRBJ2-3	.	TRBV5-1	.	TGCGCCAGCAGCCAAGCAGGGGATACGCAGTATTTT	CASSQAGDTQYF
TRBJ2-5	.	TRBV21-1	.	TGTGCCAGCAGCAAAGCCCCTAGCGGGAGGGGGCCACACGCTACATTCCAAGAGACCCAGTACTTC	CASSKAPSGRGPHATFQETQYF
TRBJ2-7	.	TRBV5-1	.	TGCGCCAGCAGTCGTATAAGCGACGGGTCCTACGAGCAGTACTTC	CASSRISDGSYEQYF
TRBJ2-2	TRBD1	TRBV9	once	TGTGCCAGCAGCGAGTTGGACAGGGCTTTCGGGGAGCTGTTTTTT	CASSELDRAFGELFF
TRBJ2-5	TRBD1	TRBV11-2	.	TGTGCCAGCAGTAGCTACAGGGGAACCCAGTACTTC	CASSSYRGTQYF
TRBJ2-7	.	TRBV7-9	.	TGTGCCAGCAGCGCAGGAATGGGAGGACTCGACGAGCAGTACTTC	CASSAGMGGLDEQYF
TRBJ2-3	.	TRBV7-6	.	TGTGCCAGCAGCTTATCCGGGGGTCCAGATACGCAGTATTTT	CASSLSGGPDTQYF
TRBJ1-2	.	TRBV5-4	.	TGTGCCAGCAGCCCCCGGGGTGGCTATGGCTACACCTTC	CASSPRGGYGYTF
TRBJ2-1	.	TRBV6-1	.	TGTGCCAGCAGTGAAACGTACTTAATGATCAACAATGAGCAGTTCTTC	CASSETYLMINNEQFF
TRBJ2-1	TRBD2	TRBV7-6	.	TGTGCCAGCAGACAACTAAGACTAGCGGATCACAATGAGCAGTTCTTC	CASRQLRLADHNEQFF
TRBJ2-3	.	TRBV27	few	TGTGCCAGCAGTCCGAGACTAGTTAAGGGTACAGATACGCAGTATTTT	CASSPRLVKGTDTQYF
TRBJ2-1	TRBD2	TRBV2	.	TGTGCCAGCAGTGGTGCTAGCGGGGGCAATGAGCAGTTCTTC	CASSGASGGNEQFF
TRBJ1-1	.	TRBV19	once	TGTGCCAGTAGTATAGGGACATACAACACTGAAGCTTTCTTT	CASSIGTYNTEAFF
TRBJ2-2	.	TRBV19	.	TGTGCCAGTAGTATAGGGAGGGGCACCGGGGAGCTGTTTTTT	CASSIGRGTGELFF
TRBJ2-1	.	TRBV15	once	TGTGCCACCAGCAGAGATGTGGCTAGCCTCAATGAGCAGTTCTTC	CATSRDVASLNEQFF
TRBJ2-1	TRBD1	TRBV18	.	TGTGCCAGCTCACCACCCACAGGGGCCTCCTACAATGAGCAGTTCTTC	CASSPPTGASYNEQFF
TRBJ2-2	TRBD1	TRBV2	.	TGTGCCAGCACCCGACAGGGGATAAACACCGGGGAGCTGTTTTTT	CASTRQGINTGELFF
TRBJ2-3	.	TRBV5-1	.	TGCGCCAGCAGCTTGTGGGGTTTACAGGGAGATACGCAGTATTTT	CASSLWGLQGDTQYF
TRBJ2-3	TRBD2	TRBV7-6	.	TGTGCCAGCAGCACCCGACTAGCGGGAGCAGATACGCAGTATTTT	CASSTRLAGADTQYF
TRBJ2-7	.	TRBV27	.	TGTGCCAGCACCTCGAAGGGACTCTACGAGCAGTACTTC	CASTSKGLYEQYF
TRBJ1-6	.	TRBV30	.	TGTGCCTGGAGACAGGACGATCCCCGCGAATTGGGCTCCTATAATTCACCCCTCCACTTT	CAWRQDDPRELGSYNSPLHF
TRBJ2-1	TRBD2	TRBV7-2	.	TGTGCCAGCAGCTTAGTAATACCTAGCGGGAGCCGCGACAATGAGCAGTTCTTC	CASSLVIPSGSRDNEQFF
TRBJ2-1	TRBD1	TRBV9	few	TGTGCCAGCAGCGTGGGACAGGGCAATGAGCAGTTCTTC	CASSVGQGNEQFF
TRBJ2-1	.	TRBV2	.	TGTGCCAGCAGTGTGGGGGCGCCCTACAATGAGCAGTTCTTC	CASSVGAPYNEQFF
TRBJ2-1	TRBD2	TRBV2	.	TGTGCCAGCAGTGAGAGCGGGGGGACGAACTACAATGAGCAGTTCTTC	CASSESGGTNYNEQFF
TRBJ2-7	.	TRBV6-1	.	TGTGCCAGCAGCCCGGGGTCCCCCCCCTACGAGCAGTACTTC	CASSPGSPPYEQYF
TRBJ2-4	TRBD2	TRBV2	.	TGTGCCAGCAATGGACTAGCGGGGGTAGCCAAAAACATTCAGTACTTC	CASNGLAGVAKNIQYF
TRBJ2-7	.	TRBV5-4	.	TGTGCCAGCAGCGCAGGGATTCGATACGAGCAGTACTTC	CASSAGIRYEQYF
TRBJ1-1	TRBD1	TRBV4-1	.	TGCGCCAGCAGCGCCCGGGACAGCAAGGGGTGCGGAGCTTTCTTT	CASSARDSKGCGAFF
TRBJ2-1	TRBD1	TRBV4-1	.	TGCGCCAGCAGCTCTAGCGACAGGGGGAGGGATGAGCAGTTCTTC	CASSSSDRGRDEQFF